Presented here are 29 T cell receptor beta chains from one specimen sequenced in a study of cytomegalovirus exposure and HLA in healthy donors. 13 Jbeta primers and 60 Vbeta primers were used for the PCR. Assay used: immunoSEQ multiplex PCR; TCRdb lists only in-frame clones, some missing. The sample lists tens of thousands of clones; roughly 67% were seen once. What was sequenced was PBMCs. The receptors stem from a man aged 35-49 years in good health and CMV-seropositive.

The CDR3 region has the DNA TGCGCCAGCAGCTCGGCCATAAGTAGCGGGAGCGGGGAGCTGTTTTTT. This encodes CASSSAISSGSGELFF. The chain recombines TRBV5-1 with TRBJ2-2, with 9 bases aligning to TRBD2. After removal of 3 bases from V and 7 bases from J, the junction contained 10 bases not matched to a gene. Per germline, CDR1 SGHRS and CDR2 YFSETQ. CDR3 length: 16 amino acids.

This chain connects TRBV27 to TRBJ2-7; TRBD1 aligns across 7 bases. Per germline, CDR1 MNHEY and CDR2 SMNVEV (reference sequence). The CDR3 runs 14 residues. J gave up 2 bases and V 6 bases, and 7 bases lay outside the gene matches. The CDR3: CASRPDRVPYEQYF. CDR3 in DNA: TGTGCCAGCAGACCCGACAGGGTGCCCTACGAGCAGTACTTC.

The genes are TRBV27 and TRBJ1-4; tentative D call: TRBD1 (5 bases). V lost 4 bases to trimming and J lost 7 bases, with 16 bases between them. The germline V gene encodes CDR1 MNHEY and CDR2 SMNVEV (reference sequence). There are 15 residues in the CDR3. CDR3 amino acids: CASSSQSGRFEKLFF. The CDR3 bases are TGTGCCAGCAGTTCCCAATCAGGGCGATTTGAAAAACTGTTTTTT.

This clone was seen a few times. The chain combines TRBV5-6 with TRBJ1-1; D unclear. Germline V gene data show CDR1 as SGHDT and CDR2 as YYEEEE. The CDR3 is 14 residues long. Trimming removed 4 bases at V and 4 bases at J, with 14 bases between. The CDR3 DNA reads TGTGCCAGCAGCCCAACAGAGTTAGGCACTGAAGCTTTCTTT. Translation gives CASSPTELGTEAFF.

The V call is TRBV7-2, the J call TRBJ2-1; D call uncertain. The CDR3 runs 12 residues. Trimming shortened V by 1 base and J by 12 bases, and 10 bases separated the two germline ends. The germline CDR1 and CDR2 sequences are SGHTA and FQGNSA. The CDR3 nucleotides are TGTGCCAGCAGCTTAGGGCTAGTCGGGCAGTTCTTC. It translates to CASSLGLVGQFF.

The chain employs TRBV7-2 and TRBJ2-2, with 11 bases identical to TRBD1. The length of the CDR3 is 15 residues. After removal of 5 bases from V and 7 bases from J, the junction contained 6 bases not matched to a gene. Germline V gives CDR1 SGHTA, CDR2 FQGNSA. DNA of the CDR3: TGTGCCAGCAGCCCGGACAGGGGGCTGAACGGGGAGCTGTTTTTT. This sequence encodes CASSPDRGLNGELFF.

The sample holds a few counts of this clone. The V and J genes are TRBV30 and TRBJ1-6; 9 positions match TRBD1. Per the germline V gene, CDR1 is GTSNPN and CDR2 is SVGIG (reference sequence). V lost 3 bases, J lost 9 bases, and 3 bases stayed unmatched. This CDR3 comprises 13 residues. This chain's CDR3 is CAWRTGGLSPLHF. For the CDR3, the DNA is TGTGCCTGGAGAACAGGGGGCCTTTCACCCCTCCACTTT.

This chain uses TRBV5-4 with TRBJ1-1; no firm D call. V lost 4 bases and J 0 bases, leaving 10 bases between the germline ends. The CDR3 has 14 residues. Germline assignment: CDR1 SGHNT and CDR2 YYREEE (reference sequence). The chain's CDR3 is CASSKEVLNTEAFF. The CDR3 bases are TGTGCCAGCAGCAAGGAGGTTTTGAACACTGAAGCTTTCTTT.

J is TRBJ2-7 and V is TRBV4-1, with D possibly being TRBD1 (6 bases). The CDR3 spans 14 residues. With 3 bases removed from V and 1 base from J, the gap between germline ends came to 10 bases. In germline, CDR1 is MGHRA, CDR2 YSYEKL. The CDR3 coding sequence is TGCGCCAGCAGCCACCGAGACAGGTCCTACGAGCAGTACTTC. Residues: CASSHRDRSYEQYF.

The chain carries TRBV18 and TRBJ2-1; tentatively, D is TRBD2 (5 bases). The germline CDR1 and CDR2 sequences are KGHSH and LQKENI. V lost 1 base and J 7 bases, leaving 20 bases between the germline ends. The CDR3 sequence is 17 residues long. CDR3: CASSPLAAGSTRNEQFF. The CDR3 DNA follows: TGTGCCAGCTCACCACTGGCGGCGGGCTCTACAAGGAATGAGCAGTTCTTC.

CDR3 protein: CASRLLQGTYGYTF. The CDR3, as DNA: TGTGCCAGCAGGCTACTACAGGGTACCTATGGCTACACCTTC. The chain employs TRBV27 and TRBJ1-2; TRBD1 is a possible D gene (6 bases). Germline V gene data show CDR1 as MNHEY and CDR2 as SMNVEV (reference sequence). Trimming shortened V by 6 bases and J by 4 bases, and 15 bases separated the two germline ends. The CDR3 has 14 amino acids.

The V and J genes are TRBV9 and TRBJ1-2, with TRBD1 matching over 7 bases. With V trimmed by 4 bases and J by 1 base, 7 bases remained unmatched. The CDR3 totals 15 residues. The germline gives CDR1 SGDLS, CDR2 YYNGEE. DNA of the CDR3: TGTGCCAGCAGCAAAAGGGACAGTTTTAACTATGGCTACACCTTC. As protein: CASSKRDSFNYGYTF.

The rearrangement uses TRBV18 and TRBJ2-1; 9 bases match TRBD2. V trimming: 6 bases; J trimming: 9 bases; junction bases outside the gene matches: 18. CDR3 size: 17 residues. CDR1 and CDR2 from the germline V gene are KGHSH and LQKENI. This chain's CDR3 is CASSLGRAGGASGEQFF. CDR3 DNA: TGTGCCAGCTCCCTAGGCCGAGCGGGAGGTGCTTCGGGTGAGCAGTTCTTC.

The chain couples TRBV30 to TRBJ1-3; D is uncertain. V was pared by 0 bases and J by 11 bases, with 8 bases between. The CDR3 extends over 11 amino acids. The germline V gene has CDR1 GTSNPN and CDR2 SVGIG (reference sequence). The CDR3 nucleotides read TGTGCCTGGAGTGTACGAGGCGCCATATATTTT. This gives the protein CAWSVRGAIYF.

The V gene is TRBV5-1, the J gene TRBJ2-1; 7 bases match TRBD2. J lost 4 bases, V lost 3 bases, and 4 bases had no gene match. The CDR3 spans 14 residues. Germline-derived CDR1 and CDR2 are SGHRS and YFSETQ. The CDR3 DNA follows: TGCGCCAGCAGCTATGGGACTAATTACAATGAGCAGTTCTTC. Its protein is CASSYGTNYNEQFF.

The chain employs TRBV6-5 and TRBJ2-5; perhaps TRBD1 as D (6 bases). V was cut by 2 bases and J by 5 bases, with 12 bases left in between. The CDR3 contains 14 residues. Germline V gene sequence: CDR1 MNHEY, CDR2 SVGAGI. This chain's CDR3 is CASSYASGEETQYF. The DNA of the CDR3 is TGTGCCAGCAGTTACGCGTCAGGGGAGGAGACCCAGTACTTC.

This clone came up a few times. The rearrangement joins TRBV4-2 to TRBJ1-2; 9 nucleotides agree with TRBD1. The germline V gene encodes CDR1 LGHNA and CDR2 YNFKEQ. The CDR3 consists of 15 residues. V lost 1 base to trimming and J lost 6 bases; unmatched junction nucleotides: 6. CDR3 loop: CASSQAHRGPDGYTF. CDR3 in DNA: TGTGCCAGCAGCCAAGCTCACAGGGGGCCGGATGGCTACACCTTC.

CDR3 in DNA: TGTGCCAGCAGCGTAGCGGGGGGAGGTGAAAAACTGTTTTTT. As protein: CASSVAGGGEKLFF. The chain recombines TRBV9 with TRBJ1-4; a possible D gene is TRBD1 (5 bases). Germline V gene sequence: CDR1 SGDLS, CDR2 YYNGEE. With 0 bases removed from V and 7 bases from J, the gap between germline ends came to 10 bases. There are 14 residues in the CDR3.

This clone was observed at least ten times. CDR3 sequence (DNA): TGTGCCAGCAGTGCCCCGGGACAGGGGAACTATGGCTACACCTTC. Translating it yields CASSAPGQGNYGYTF. V usage is TRBV28 and J usage is TRBJ1-2; TRBD1 aligns across 10 bases. The CDR3 sequence is 15 residues long. Germline V gene lookup returns CDR1 MDHEN and CDR2 SYDVKM. V gave up 5 bases and J gave up 2 bases; unmatched junction bases: 5.

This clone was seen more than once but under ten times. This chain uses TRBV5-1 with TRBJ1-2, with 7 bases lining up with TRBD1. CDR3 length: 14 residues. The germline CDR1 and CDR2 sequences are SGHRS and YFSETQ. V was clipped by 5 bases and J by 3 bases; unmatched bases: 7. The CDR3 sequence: CASSQGQDHYGYTF. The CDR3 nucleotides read TGCGCCAGCAGTCAAGGACAGGATCACTATGGCTACACCTTC.

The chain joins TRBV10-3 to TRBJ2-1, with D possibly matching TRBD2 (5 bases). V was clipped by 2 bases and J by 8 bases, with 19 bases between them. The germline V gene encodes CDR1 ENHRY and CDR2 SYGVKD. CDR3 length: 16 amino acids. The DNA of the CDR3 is TGTGCCATCAGTGAGACCCTTAGTCAGCGGAACGATGAGCAGTTCTTC. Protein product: CAISETLSQRNDEQFF.

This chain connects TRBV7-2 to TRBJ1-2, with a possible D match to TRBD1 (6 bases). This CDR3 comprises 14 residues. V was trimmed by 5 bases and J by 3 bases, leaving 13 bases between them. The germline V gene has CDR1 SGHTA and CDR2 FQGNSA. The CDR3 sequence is CASSPGNRDYGYTF. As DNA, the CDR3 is TGTGCCAGCAGCCCGGGGAACAGGGACTATGGCTACACCTTC.

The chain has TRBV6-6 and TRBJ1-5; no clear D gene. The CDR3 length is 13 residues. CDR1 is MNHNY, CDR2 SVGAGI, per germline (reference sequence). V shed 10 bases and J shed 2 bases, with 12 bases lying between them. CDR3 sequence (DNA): TGTGCCACCGTGGAGGATGGCAATCAGCCCCAGCATTTT. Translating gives CATVEDGNQPQHF.

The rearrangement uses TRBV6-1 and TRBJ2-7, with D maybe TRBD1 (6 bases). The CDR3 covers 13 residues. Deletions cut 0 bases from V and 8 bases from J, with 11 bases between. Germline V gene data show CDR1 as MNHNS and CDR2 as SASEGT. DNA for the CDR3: TGTGCCAGCAGTGAAGCTACCGGGACAAAGCAGTACTTC. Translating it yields CASSEATGTKQYF.

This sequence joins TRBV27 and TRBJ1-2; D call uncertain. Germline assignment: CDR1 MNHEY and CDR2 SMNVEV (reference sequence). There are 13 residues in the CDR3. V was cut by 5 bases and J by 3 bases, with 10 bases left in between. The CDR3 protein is CASSPQEYYGYTF. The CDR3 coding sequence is TGTGCCAGCAGTCCGCAGGAATACTATGGCTACACCTTC.

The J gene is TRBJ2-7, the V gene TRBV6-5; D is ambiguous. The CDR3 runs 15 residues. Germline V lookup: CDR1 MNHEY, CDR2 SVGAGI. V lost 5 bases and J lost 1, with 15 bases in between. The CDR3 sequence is CASSRRSLSSYEQYF. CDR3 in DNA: TGTGCCAGCAGTCGCCGTAGCCTCTCGTCCTACGAGCAGTACTTC.

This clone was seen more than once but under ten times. The CDR3 loop reads CASSAGQGASPLHF. CDR3 in DNA: TGCGCCAGCAGCGCCGGACAGGGAGCCTCACCCCTCCACTTT. V is TRBV5-1 and J is TRBJ1-6; 8 bases are shared with TRBD1. This CDR3 spans 14 amino acids. Unmatched junction bases numbered 7, after V lost 4 bases and J lost 10 bases. Germline V gene lookup returns CDR1 SGHRS and CDR2 YFSETQ.

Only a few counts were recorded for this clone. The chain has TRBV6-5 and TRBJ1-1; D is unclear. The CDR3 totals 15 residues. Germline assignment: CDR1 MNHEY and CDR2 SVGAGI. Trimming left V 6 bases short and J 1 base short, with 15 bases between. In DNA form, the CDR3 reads TGTGCCAGCAGGAGTCCTAACGGAGCGAACACTGAAGCTTTCTTT. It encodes CASRSPNGANTEAFF.

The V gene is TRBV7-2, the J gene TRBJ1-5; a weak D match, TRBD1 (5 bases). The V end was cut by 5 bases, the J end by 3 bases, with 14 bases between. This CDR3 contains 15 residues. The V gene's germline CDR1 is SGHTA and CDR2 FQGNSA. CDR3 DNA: TGTGCCAGCAGCCTTAGCTCCAGGGTCAATCAGCCCCAGCATTTT. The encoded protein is CASSLSSRVNQPQHF.